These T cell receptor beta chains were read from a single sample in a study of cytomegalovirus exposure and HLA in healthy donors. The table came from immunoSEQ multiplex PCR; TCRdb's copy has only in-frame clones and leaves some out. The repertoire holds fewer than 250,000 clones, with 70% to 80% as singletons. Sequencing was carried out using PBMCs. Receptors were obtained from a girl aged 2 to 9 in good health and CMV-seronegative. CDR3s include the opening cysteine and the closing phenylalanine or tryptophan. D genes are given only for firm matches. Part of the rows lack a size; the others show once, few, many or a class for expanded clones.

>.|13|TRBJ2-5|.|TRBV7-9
TGTGCCAGCAGGTACACAGGTGGGGAGACCCAGTACTTC
CASRYTGGETQYF
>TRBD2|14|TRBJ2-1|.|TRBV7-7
TGTGCCAGCAGCTTGGGACTAGCGGACAATGAGCAGTTCTTC
CASSLGLADNEQFF
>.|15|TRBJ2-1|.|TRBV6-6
TGTGCCAGCAGTTACTCTATACGCGGAAACAATGAGCAGTTCTTC
CASSYSIRGNNEQFF
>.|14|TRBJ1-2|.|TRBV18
TGTGCCAGCTCGTACCAAGGGAAGGGGATAGGCTACACCTTC
CASSYQGKGIGYTF
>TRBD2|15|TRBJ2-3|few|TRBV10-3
TGTGCCATCAGTGCGGGAGAGTCTAGCGGAGATACGCAGTATTTT
CAISAGESSGDTQYF
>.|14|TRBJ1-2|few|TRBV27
TGTGCCAGCAGTCTAAACCCAGGGCCTTACGGCTACACCTTC
CASSLNPGPYGYTF
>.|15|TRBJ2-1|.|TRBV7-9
TGTGCCAGCAGCTCCGAGGACTTCAATTACAATGAGCAGTTCTTC
CASSSEDFNYNEQFF
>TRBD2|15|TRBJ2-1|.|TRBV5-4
TGTGCCAGCACCCGTCTAGCGGGGGGTTACAATGAGCAGTTCTTC
CASTRLAGGYNEQFF
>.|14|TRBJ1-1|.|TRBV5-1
TGCGCCAGCAGCTTGCAGGGCTCAGGCACTGAAGCTTTCTTT
CASSLQGSGTEAFF
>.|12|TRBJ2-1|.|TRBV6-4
TGTGCCAGCAGTGACTCTGCGAGCGGCCAGTTCTTC
CASSDSASGQFF
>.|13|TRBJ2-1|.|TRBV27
TGTGCCAGCATCGGCCAGGGTAGAAATGAGCAGTTCTTC
CASIGQGRNEQFF
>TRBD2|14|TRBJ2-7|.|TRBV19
TGTGCCAGTAGTCCTAGCGGGAGCTCCTACGAGCAGTACTTC
CASSPSGSSYEQYF
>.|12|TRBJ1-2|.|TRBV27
TGTGCCAGTCCTTATGGGCACTATGGCTACACCTTC
CASPYGHYGYTF
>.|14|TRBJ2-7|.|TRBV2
TGTGCCAGCAGTGTACCCCAGGCGAACTACGAGCAGTACTTC
CASSVPQANYEQYF
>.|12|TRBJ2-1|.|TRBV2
TGTGCCAGCAGTGAACAGGGATATGAGCAGTTCTTC
CASSEQGYEQFF
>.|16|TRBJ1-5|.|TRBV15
TGTGCCACCAGCAGAGATACACAGGGCGGCAATCAGCCCCAGCATTTT
CATSRDTQGGNQPQHF
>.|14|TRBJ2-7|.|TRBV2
TGTGCCAGCAGTGATATCGACATATCCTACGAGCAGTACTTC
CASSDIDISYEQYF
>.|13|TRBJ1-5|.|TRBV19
TGTGCCAGTAGTATCAGGGCCAATCAGCCCCAGCATTTT
CASSIRANQPQHF
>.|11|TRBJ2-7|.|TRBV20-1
TGCAGTGCTAAACGGGACTACGAGCAGTACTTC
CSAKRDYEQYF
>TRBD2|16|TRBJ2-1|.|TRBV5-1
TGCGCCAGCAGCCTCGGACTAGCCGGCGGCGGCAATGAGCAGTTCTTC
CASSLGLAGGGNEQFF
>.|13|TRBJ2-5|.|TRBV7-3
TGTGCCAGCGGGAGACAAGCACAAGAGACCCAGTACTTC
CASGRQAQETQYF
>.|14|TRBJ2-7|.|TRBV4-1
TGCGCCAGCAGCCAAGTGCCTGGGCCCTACGAGCAGTACTTC
CASSQVPGPYEQYF
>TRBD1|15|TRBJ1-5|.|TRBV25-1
TGTGCCAGCAGTAAGGGGACAGATAGCAATCAGCCCCAGCATTTT
CASSKGTDSNQPQHF
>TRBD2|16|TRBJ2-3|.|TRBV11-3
TGTGCCAGCAGCTTAGGACTAGCGGGAGGCATAGATACGCAGTATTTT
CASSLGLAGGIDTQYF
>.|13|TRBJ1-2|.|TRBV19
TGTGCCAGTAGTAAGACAGGAGAGCATGGCTACACCTTC
CASSKTGEHGYTF
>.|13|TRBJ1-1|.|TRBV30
TGTGCCTGGAGTCGGGTCTCAAACACTGAAGCTTTCTTT
CAWSRVSNTEAFF
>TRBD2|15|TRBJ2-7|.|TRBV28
TGTGCCAGCAGTTCCCTAGCGGGGGTACTTTACGAGCAGTACTTC
CASSSLAGVLYEQYF
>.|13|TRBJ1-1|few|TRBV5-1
TGCGCCAGCAGCTACCAAGGGGACACTGAAGCTTTCTTT
CASSYQGDTEAFF
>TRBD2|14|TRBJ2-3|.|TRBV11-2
TGTGCCAGCAGCCCCCGCGGGAGGGCGGGTACGCAGTATTTT
CASSPRGRAGTQYF
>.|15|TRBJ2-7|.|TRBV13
TGTGCCAGCAGCCTCTTCAACAGGGTTTGGCGCGAGCAGTACTTC
CASSLFNRVWREQYF
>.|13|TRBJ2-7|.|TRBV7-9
TGTGCCAGCAGCTTAGCGCTGAGGTACGAGCAGTACTTC
CASSLALRYEQYF
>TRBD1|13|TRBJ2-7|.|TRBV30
TGTGCCTGCCATGGGGACAGGGACTACGAGCAGTACTTC
CACHGDRDYEQYF
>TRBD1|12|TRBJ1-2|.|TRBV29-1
TGCAGCGTTGAAGGGGGGGACAGGGTGGTGCCCTTC
CSVEGGDRVVPF
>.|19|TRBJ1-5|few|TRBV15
TGTGCCACCAGCAGACCCGCGCGTGGTCCCAAATTAACCAATCAGCCCCAGCATTTT
CATSRPARGPKLTNQPQHF
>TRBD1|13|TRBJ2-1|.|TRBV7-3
TGTGCCACGGGGCGAGACAGGGGGCTGGAGCAGTTCTTC
CATGRDRGLEQFF
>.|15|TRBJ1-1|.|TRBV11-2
TGTGCCAGCAGCTTAAGTCCCGGGGTGAACACTGAAGCTTTCTTT
CASSLSPGVNTEAFF
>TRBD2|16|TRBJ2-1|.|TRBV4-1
TGCGCCAGCAGCCCAGAATTCGGAGCGGGGTACAATGAGCAGTTCTTC
CASSPEFGAGYNEQFF
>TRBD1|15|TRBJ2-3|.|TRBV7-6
TGTGCCAGCAGCTCCACAGGGGGCCGTAAGGATACGCAGTATTTT
CASSSTGGRKDTQYF
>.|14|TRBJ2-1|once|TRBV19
TGTGCCAGTAGTATAGGCGGAATCGGCAATGAGCAGTTCTTC
CASSIGGIGNEQFF
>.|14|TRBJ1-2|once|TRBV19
TGTGCCAGTAGTATACAGGAACCGTTTTATGGCTACACCTTC
CASSIQEPFYGYTF
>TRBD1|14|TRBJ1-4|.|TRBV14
TGTGCCAGCAGCTCATGGACAGGGGCGGGAAAACTGTTTTTT
CASSSWTGAGKLFF
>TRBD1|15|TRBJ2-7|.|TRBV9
TGTGCCAGCAGCGTAGCTGGGACAGGGGAGGCCGAGCAGTACTTC
CASSVAGTGEAEQYF
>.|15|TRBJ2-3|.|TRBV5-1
TGCGCCAGCAGCGGTCTGGGACTTCAAACAGATACGCAGTATTTT
CASSGLGLQTDTQYF
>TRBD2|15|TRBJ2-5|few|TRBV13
TGTGCCAGCAGCTTAGACGGGGGGGACCAAGAGACCCAGTACTTC
CASSLDGGDQETQYF
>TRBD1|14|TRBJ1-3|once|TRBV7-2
TGTGCCAGCAGCTTGGGGACAGGGCCAGACACCATATATTTT
CASSLGTGPDTIYF
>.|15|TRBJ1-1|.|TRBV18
TGTGCCAGCTCACCAGTGCAGGGAGGAACGACTGAAGCTTTCTTT
CASSPVQGGTTEAFF
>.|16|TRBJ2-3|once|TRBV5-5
TGTGCCAGCAGCTTAACAGCACATTCTAGCACAGATACGCAGTATTTT
CASSLTAHSSTDTQYF
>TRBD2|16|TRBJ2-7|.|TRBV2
TGTGCCAGCAGTACCGAAGGGAGCGGGGTTTTCTACGAGCAGTACTTC
CASSTEGSGVFYEQYF
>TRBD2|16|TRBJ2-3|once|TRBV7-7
TGTGCCAGCAGCCCCGGACTAGCGGGGAGCACAGATACGCAGTATTTT
CASSPGLAGSTDTQYF
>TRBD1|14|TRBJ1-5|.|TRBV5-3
TGTGCCAGAAGCGGACAGGGATCAAGGCAGCCCCAGCATTTT
CARSGQGSRQPQHF
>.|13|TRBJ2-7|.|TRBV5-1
TGCGCCAGCAGTTTGGTGGGGACATACGAGCAGTACTTC
CASSLVGTYEQYF
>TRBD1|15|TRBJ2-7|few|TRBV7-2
TGTGCCAGCAGCACCGGGACAGGGGTCTCCTACGAGCAGTACTTC
CASSTGTGVSYEQYF
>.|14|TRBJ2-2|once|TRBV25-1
TGTGCCAGCAGTCGCCTAGCCTCCACCGGGGAGCTGTTTTTT
CASSRLASTGELFF